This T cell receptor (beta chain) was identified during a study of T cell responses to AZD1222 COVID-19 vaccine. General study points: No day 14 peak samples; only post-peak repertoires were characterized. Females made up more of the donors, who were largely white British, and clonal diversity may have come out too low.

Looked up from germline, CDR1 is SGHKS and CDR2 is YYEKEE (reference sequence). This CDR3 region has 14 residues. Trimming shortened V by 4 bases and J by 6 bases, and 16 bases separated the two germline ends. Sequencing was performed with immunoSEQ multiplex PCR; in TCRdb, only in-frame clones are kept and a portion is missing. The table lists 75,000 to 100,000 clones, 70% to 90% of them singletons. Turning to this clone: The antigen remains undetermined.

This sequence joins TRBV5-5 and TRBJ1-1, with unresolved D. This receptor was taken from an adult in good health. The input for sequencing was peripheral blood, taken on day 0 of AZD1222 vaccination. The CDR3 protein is CASSPEPLRAEAFF. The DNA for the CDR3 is TGTGCCAGCAGCCCCGAGCCCCTAAGGGCTGAAGCTTTCTTT.